This TCR beta chain originates from a study of Tregs in tolerant kidney transplant recipients. Germline loops: CDR1 SGHRS, CDR2 YFSETQ. The CDR3 is made up of 14 amino acids. The J segment lost 3 bases and the V segment lost 2 bases, leaving 2 bases of the junction unmatched. Sequencing was performed with immunoSEQ multiplex PCR; in TCRdb, only in-frame clones are kept and a portion is missing. Of about 77,000 clones in the sample, 98% were seen once. The source was CD4+ T cells from blood, collected before the transplant. The source of this sequence is a human donor who received a combined kidney and bone marrow transplant. This chain links TRBV5-1 with TRBJ2-3; 8 bases match TRBD2. The CDR3 DNA reads as TGCGCCAGCAGCTTAGCGGGAGTTACAGATACGCAGTATTTT. Translation gives CASSLAGVTDTQYF.